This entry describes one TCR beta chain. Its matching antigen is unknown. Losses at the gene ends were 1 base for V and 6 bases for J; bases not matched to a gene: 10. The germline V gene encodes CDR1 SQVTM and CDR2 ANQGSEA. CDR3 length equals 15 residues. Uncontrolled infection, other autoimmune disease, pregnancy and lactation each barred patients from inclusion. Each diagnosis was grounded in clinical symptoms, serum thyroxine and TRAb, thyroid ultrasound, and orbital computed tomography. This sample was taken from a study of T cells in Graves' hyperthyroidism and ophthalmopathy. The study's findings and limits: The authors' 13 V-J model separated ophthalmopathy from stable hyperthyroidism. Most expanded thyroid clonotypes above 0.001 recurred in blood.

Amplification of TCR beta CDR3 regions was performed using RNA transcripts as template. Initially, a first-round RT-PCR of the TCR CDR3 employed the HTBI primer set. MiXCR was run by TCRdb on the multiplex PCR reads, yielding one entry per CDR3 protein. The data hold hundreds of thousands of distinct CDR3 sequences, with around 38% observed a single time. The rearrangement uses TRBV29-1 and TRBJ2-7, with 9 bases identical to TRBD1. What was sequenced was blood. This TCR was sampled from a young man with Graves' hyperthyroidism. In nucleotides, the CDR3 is TGCAGCGTTGAAGGGCCGGGACAGGGTCTGGGCGAGCAGTACTTC. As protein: CSVEGPGQGLGEQYF.